This T cell receptor beta chain stems from a study of T-cell memory formation after mild COVID-19. TCR alpha and TCR beta cDNA libraries carrying sample barcodes and UMIs came from 5'RACE with constant-segment primers. A single record per CDR3 protein comes from TCRdb applying MiXCR to the 5' RACE reads. The data contain approximately 30,000 distinct CDR3 sequences, about 16% of them singletons. Concerning this clonotype itself: Its matching antigen is unknown.

Germline V lookup: CDR1 SGHRS, CDR2 YFSETQ. V lost 0 bases and J 5 bases, leaving 20 bases between the germline ends. This CDR3 is built from 18 residues. Notes on the study in general: Memory sampled before infection contained some responding clones, suggesting cross-reactive memory joined. Day 37-peaking second-wave clones had unconfirmed SARS-CoV-2 specificity.

The V call is TRBV5-1, the J call TRBJ1-4, with D unclear. Sequenced sample: PBMCs or a T cell subset sorted from them (not recorded which). The clonotype originates from an adult who had mild COVID-19 (a few samples of this study predate the infection). Cell type and time point are not known. DNA for the CDR3: TGCGCCAGCAGCTTGGACGGTCTGGGCGGTCGCGGAAATGAAAAACTGTTTTTT. This encodes CASSLDGLGGRGNEKLFF.